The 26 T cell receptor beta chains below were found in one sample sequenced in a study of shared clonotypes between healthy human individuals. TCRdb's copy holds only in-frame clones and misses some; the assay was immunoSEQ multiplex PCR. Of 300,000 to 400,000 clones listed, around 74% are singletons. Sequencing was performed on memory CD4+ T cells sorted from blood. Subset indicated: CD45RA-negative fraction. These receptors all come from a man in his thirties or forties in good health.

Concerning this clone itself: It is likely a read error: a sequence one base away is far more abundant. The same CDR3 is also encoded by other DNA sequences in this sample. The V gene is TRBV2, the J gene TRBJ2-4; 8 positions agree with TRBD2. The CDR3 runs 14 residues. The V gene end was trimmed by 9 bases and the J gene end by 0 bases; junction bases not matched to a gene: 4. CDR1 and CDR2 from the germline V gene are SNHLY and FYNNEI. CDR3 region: CASSGTVAKNIQYF. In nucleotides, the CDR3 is TGTGCCAGTAGCGGGACCGTAGCCAAAAACATTCAGTACTTC.

CDR3 residues: CASSTGTGWETQYF. The DNA of the CDR3 is TGCGCCAGCAGCACTGGGACAGGATGGGAGACCCAGTACTTC. The V and J genes are TRBV5-1 and TRBJ2-5, with TRBD1 matching over 8 bases. Germline CDR1 reads SGHRS; CDR2 reads YFSETQ. This CDR3 comprises 14 residues. After removal of 4 bases from V and 5 bases from J, the junction contained 7 bases not matched to a gene.

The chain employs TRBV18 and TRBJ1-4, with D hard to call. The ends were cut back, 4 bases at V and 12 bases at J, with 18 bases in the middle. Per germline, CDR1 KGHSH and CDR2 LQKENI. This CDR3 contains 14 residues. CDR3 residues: CASSLRAWAVELFF. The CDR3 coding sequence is TGTGCCAGCTCACTGCGCGCTTGGGCGGTAGAACTGTTTTTT.

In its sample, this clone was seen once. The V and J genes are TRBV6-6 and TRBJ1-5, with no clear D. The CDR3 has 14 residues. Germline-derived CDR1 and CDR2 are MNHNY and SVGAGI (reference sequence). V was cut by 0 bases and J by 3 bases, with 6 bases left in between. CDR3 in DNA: TGTGCCAGCAGTTACTCCGGGATCAATCAGCCCCAGCATTTT. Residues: CASSYSGINQPQHF.

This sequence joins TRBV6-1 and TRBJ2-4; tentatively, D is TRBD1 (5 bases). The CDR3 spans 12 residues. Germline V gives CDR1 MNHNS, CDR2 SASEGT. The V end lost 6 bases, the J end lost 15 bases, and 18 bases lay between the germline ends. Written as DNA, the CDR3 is TGTGCCAGCAGGTGGCCGTCTGGAAGGGGGTACTTC. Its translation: CASRWPSGRGYF.

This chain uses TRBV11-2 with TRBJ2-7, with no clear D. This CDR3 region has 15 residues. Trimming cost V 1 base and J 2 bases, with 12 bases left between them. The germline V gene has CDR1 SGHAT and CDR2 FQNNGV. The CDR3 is CASSLGSSLPYEQYF. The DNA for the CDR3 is TGTGCCAGCAGCTTAGGGTCTTCCTTGCCCTACGAGCAGTACTTC.

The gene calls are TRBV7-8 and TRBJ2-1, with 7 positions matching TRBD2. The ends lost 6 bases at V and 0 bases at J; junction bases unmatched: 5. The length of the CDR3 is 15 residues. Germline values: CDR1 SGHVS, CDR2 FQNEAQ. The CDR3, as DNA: TGTGCCAGCAGACGGACTAGAGGCTCCTACAATGAGCAGTTCTTC. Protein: CASRRTRGSYNEQFF.

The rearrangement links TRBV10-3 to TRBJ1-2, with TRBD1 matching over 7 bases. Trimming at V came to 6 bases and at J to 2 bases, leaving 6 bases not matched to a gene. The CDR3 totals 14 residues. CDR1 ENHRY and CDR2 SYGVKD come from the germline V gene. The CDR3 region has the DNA TGTGCCATCAGAGAGACAGGGACGAACTATGGCTACACCTTC. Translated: CAIRETGTNYGYTF.

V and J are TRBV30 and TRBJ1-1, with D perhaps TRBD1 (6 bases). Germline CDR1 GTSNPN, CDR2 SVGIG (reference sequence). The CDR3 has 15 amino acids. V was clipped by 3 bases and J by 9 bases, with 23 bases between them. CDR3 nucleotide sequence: TGTGCCTGGAGGGGATTTACAGGGTCCGGTGGGCAAGCTTTCTTT. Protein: CAWRGFTGSGGQAFF. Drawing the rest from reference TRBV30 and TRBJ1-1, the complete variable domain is SQTIHQWPATLVQPVGSPLSLECTVEGTSNPNLYWYRQAAGRGLQLLFYSVGIGQISSEVPQNLSASRPQDRQFILSSKKLLLSDSGFYLCAWRGFTGSGGQAFFGQGTRLTVV.

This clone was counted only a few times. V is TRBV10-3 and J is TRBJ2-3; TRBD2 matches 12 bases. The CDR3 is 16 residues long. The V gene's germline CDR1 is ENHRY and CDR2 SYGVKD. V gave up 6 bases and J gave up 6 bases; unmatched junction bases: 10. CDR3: CAISPTSGRPGDTQYF. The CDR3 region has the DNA TGTGCCATCAGCCCGACTAGCGGGAGACCCGGGGATACGCAGTATTTT.

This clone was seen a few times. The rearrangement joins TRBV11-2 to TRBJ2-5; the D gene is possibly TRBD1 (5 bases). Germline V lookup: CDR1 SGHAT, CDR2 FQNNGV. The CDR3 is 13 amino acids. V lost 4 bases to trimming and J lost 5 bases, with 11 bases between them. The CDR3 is CASSSQGSETQYF. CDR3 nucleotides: TGTGCCAGCAGCTCCCAGGGTTCGGAGACCCAGTACTTC.

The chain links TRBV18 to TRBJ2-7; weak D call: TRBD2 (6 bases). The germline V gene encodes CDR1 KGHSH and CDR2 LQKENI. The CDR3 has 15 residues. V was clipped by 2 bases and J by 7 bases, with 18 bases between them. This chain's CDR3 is CASSPSEREISEQYF. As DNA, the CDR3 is TGTGCCAGCTCACCAAGTGAACGGGAGATAAGTGAGCAGTACTTC. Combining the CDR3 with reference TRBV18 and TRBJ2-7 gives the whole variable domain NAGVMQNPRHLVRRRGQEARLRCSPMKGHSHVYWYRQLPEEGLKFMVYLQKENIIDESGMPKERFSAEFPKEGPSILRIQQVVRGDSAAYFCASSPSEREISEQYFGPGTRLTVT.

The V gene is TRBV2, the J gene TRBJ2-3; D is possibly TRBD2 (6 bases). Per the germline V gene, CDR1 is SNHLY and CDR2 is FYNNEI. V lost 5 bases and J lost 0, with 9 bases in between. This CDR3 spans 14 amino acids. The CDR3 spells CASSRLVSTDTQYF. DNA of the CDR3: TGTGCCAGCAGTAGACTAGTAAGCACAGATACGCAGTATTTT.

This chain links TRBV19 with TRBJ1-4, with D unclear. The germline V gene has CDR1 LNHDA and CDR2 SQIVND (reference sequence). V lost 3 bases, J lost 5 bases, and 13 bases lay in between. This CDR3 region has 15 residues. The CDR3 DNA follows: TGTGCCAGTAGTATTGAGACTCGCGGGAATGAAAAACTGTTTTTT. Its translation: CASSIETRGNEKLFF. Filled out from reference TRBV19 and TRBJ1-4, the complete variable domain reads DGGITQSPKYLFRKEGQNVTLSCEQNLNHDAMYWYRQDPGQGLRLIYYSQIVNDFQKGDIAEGYSVSREKKESFPLTVTSAQKNPTAFYLCASSIETRGNEKLFFGSGTQLSVL.

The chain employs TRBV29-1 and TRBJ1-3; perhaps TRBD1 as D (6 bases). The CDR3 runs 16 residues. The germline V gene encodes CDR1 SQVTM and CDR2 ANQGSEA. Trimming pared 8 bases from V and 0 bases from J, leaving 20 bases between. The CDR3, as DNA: TGCAGCCCCGTGGGCGAGACAGGCGACTCTGGAAACACCATATATTTT. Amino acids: CSPVGETGDSGNTIYF.

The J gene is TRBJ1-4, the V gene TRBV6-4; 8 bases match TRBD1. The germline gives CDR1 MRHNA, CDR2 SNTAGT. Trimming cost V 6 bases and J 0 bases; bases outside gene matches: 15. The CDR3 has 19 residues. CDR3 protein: CASSPERDRWVATNEKLFF. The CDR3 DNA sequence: TGTGCCAGCAGCCCCGAAAGGGACAGGTGGGTGGCAACTAATGAAAAACTGTTTTTT.

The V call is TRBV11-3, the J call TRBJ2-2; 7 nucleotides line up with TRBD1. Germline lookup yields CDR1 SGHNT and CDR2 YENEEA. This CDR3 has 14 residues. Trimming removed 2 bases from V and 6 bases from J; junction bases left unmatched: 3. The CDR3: CASSLLGQPGELFF. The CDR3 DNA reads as TGTGCCAGCAGCTTATTGGGACAGCCCGGGGAGCTGTTTTTT.

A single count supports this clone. CDR3 nucleotides: TGCGCCAGCAGCCAATCCGGGACAGGGGCTAATGAAAAACTGTTTTTT. This sequence encodes CASSQSGTGANEKLFF. This chain uses TRBV5-1 with TRBJ1-4; 10 nucleotides match TRBD1. CDR1 and CDR2 from the germline V gene are SGHRS and YFSETQ. This CDR3 is built from 16 residues. V trimming: 4 bases; J trimming: 3 bases; junction bases outside the gene matches: 6.

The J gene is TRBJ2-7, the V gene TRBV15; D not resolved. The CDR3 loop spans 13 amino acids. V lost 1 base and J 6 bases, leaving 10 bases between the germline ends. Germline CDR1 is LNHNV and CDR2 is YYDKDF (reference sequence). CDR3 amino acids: CATSRVKWLEQYF. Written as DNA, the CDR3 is TGTGCCACCAGCAGAGTTAAGTGGCTCGAGCAGTACTTC.

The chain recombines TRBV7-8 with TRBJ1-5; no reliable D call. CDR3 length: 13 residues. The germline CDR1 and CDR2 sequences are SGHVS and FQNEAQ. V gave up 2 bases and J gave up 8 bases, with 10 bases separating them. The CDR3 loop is CASSLPRSEPQHF. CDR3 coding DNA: TGTGCCAGCAGCTTACCTCGGTCTGAGCCCCAGCATTTT. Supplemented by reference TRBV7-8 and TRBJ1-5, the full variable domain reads GAGVSQSPRYKVAKRGQDVALRCDPISGHVSLFWYQQALGQGPEFLTYFQNEAQLDKSGLPSDRFFAERPEGSVSTLKIQRTQQEDSAVYLCASSLPRSEPQHFGDGTRLSIL.

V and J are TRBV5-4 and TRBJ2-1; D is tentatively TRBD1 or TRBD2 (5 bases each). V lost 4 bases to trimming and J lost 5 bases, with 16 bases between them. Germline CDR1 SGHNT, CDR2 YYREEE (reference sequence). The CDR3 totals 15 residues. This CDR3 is CASSVGASRNNEQFF. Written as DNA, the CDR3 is TGTGCCAGCAGCGTTGGGGCTAGCAGGAACAATGAGCAGTTCTTC.

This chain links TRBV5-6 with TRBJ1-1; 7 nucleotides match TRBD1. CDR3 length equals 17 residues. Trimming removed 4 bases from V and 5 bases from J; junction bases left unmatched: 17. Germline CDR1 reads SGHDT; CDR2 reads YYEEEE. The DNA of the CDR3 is TGTGCCAGCAGCCCAAGGGGGCGGGGGGTCTCGGGAACTGAAGCTTTCTTT. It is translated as CASSPRGRGVSGTEAFF.

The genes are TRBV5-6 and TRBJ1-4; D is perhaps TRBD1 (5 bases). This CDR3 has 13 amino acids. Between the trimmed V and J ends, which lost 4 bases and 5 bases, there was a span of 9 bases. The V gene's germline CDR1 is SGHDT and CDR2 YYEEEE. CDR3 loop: CASSVGTNEKLFF. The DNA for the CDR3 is TGTGCCAGCAGCGTCGGGACGAATGAAAAACTGTTTTTT.

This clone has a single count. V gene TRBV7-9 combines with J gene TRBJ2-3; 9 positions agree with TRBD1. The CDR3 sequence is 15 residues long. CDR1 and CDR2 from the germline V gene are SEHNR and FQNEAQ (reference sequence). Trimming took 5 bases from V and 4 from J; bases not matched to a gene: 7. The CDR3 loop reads CASSQWDRAPDTQYF. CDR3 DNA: TGTGCCAGCAGCCAATGGGACAGGGCCCCAGATACGCAGTATTTT.

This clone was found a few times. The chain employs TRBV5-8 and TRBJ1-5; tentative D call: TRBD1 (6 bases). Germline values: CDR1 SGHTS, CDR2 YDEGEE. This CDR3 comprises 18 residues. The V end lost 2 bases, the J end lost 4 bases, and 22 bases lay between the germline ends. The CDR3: CASSFLGRGHRGNQPQHF. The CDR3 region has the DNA TGTGCCAGCAGCTTTTTGGGCAGGGGCCATCGTGGGAATCAGCCCCAGCATTTT.

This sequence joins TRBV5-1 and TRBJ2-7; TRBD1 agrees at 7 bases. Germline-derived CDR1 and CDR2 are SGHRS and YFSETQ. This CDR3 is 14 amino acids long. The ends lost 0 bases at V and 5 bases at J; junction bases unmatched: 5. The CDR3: CASSLEGARDEQYF. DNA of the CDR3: TGCGCCAGCAGCTTGGAGGGGGCGCGTGACGAGCAGTACTTC.